This T cell receptor beta chain was sequenced for a study of somatic mutations in cytotoxic T cells in rheumatoid arthritis. CD4+ cells and CD8+ cells were each obtained through positive magnetic bead selection, and their purity was assessed by flow cytometry. Overall study findings and caveats: Neither rheumatoid arthritis patients nor age-matched healthy controls had significantly different CD8+ T-cell clonality from the other group.

Original handling: Published virus-specific TCRB sequences were rarely matched by patient CD8+ clones larger than 1%. The repertoire was sequenced with immunoSEQ multiplex PCR; TCRdb's copy has only in-frame clones and lacks some. That table is the source of V, J and clone size, and D and trimming were worked out from the DNA. The table records under 20,000 clones, 65% to 75% of them present only once. As regards this clone: Its specificity is unknown.

Sequenced: CD8+ T cells sorted from blood. This receptor was identified in an adult with rheumatoid arthritis.

DNA for the CDR3: TGTGCCAGCAGCTTAGGGGGTGCCGGGGGCAGGGGGAACACTGAAGCTTTCTTT. It codes for CASSLGGAGGRGNTEAFF. The rearrangement uses TRBV13 and TRBJ1-1, with D tentatively TRBD1 (6 bases). The CDR3 has 18 amino acids. Germline V lookup: CDR1 PRHDT, CDR2 FYEKMQ (reference sequence). V lost 0 bases and J lost 1, with 18 bases in between.